The entry below gives a single T cell receptor (beta chain) sequence along with its context. Sequenced patients had shown CD8+CD57+ cell expansion by flow cytometry. This CDR3 contains 15 residues. CDR1 and CDR2 (germline): ENHRY, SYGVKD. Deletions cut 3 bases from V and 0 bases from J, with 9 bases between. The data stem from a study of CD8+CD57+ T cells in acquired aplastic anemia. Study summary: Sorted CD4+ and CD8+ cell DNA averaged roughly 3.2 ug.

Using genomic DNA as the template, TCR beta VDJ and CDR3 profiling was carried out. TCRdb redid the calling of the reads with MiXCR, one entry per CDR3 protein. Among about 180,000 distinct CDR3 sequences listed, roughly 63% were seen once. The chain combines TRBV10-3 with TRBJ1-3, with D tentatively TRBD1 (5 bases). This sequence was found in a human donor with aplastic anemia. Sequencing used sorted CD4+, CD8+, or CD8+CD57+ T cells (not recorded which) from PBMCs. The DNA for the CDR3 is TGTGCCATCAGTGACTGGACACTCTCTGGAAACACCATATATTTT. This encodes CAISDWTLSGNTIYF.